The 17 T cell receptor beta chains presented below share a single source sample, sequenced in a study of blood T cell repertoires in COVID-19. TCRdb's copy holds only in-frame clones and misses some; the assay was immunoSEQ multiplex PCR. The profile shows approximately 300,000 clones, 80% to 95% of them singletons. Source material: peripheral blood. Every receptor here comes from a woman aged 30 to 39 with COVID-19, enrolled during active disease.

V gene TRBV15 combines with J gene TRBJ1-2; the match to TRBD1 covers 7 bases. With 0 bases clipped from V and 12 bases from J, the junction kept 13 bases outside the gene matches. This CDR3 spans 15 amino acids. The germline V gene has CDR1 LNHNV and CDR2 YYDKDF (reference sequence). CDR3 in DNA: TGTGCCACCAGCAGAGAACGACAGGGCCTGCGGGGAGACACCTTC. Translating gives CATSRERQGLRGDTF.

Here the CDR3 DNA reads TGCGCCAGCAGCGGACTAGTTAACGAGCAGTACTTC. This sequence encodes CASSGLVNEQYF. The V and J genes are TRBV10-2 and TRBJ2-7; TRBD2 matches 7 bases. CDR1 WSHSY and CDR2 SAAADI come from the germline V gene. Trimming at V came to 6 bases and at J to 5 bases, leaving 4 bases not matched to a gene. The CDR3 totals 12 residues.

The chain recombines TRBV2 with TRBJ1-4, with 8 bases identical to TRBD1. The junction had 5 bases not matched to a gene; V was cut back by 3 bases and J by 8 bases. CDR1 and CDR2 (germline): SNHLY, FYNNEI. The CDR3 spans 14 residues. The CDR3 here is CASSDSQGGEKLFF. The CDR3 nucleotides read TGTGCCAGCAGTGATTCACAGGGGGGAGAAAAACTGTTTTTT.

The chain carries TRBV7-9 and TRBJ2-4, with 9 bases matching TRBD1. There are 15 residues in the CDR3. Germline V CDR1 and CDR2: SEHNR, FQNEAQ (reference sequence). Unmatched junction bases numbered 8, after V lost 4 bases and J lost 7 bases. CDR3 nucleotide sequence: TGTGCCAGCAGCTCCGGGGACAGGGAGGGCAACATTCAGTACTTC. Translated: CASSSGDREGNIQYF.

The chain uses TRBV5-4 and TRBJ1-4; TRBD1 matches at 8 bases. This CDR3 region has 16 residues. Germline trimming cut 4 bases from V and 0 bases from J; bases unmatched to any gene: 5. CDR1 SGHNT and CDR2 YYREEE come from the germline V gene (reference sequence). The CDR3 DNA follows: TGTGCCAGCAGCCCACAGGGGGGGGCAACTAATGAAAAACTGTTTTTT. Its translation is CASSPQGGATNEKLFF. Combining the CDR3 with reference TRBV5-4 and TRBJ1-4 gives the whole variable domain ETGVTQSPTHLIKTRGQQVTLRCSSQSGHNTVSWYQQALGQGPQFIFQYYREEENGRGNFPPRFSGLQFPNYSSELNVNALELDDSALYLCASSPQGGATNEKLFFGSGTQLSVL.

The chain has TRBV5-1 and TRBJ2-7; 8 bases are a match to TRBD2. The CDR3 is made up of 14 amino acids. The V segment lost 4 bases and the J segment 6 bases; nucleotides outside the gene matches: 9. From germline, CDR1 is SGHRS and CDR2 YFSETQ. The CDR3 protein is CASSTYSGTVEQYF. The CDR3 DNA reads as TGCGCCAGCAGCACCTATAGCGGGACGGTCGAGCAGTACTTC.

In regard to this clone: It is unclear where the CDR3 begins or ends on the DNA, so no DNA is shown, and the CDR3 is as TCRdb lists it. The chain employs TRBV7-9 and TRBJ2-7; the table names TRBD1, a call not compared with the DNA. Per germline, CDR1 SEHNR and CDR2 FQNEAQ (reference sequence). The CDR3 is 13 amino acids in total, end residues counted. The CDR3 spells CASSLVGQGIEYF.

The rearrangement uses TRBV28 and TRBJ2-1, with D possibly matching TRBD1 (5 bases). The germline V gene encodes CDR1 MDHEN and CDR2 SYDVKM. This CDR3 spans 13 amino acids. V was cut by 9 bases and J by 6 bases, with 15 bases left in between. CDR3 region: CASHLRVGNEQFF. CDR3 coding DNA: TGTGCCAGTCACCTCAGGGTGGGCAATGAGCAGTTCTTC.

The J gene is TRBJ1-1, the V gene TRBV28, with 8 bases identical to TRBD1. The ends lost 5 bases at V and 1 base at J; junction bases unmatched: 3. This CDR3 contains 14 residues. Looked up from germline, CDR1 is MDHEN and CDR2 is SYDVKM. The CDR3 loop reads CASSQGTGNTEAFF. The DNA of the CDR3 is TGTGCCAGCAGTCAAGGGACAGGGAACACTGAAGCTTTCTTT.

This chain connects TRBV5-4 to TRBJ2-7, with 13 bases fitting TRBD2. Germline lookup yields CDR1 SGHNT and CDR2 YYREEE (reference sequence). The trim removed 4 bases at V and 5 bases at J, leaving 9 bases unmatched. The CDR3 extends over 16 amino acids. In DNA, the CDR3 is TGTGCCAGCAGCGGCGGGACTAGCGGGAATCGCCACGAGCAGTACTTC. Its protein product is CASSGGTSGNRHEQYF. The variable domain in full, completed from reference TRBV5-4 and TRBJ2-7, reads ETGVTQSPTHLIKTRGQQVTLRCSSQSGHNTVSWYQQALGQGPQFIFQYYREEENGRGNFPPRFSGLQFPNYSSELNVNALELDDSALYLCASSGGTSGNRHEQYFGPGTRLTVT.

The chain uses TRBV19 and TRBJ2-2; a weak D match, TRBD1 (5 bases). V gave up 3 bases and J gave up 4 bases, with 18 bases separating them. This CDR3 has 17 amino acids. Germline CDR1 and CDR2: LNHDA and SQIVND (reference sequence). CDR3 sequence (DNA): TGTGCCAGTAGTATTAAGCTCGGGCAGGGCTTCACCGGGGAGCTGTTTTTT. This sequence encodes CASSIKLGQGFTGELFF.

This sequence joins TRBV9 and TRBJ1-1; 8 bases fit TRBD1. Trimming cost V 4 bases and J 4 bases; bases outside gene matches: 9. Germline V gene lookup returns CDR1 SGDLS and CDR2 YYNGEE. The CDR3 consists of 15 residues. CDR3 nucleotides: TGTGCCAGCAGCCGGACAGGGATCGAGGGCACTGAAGCTTTCTTT. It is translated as CASSRTGIEGTEAFF.

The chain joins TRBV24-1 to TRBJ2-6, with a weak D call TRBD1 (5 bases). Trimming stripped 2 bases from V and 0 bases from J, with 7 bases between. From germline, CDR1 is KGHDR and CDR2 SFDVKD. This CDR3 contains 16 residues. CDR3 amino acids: CATSDYTGSGANVLTF. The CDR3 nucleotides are TGTGCCACCAGTGATTATACAGGCTCTGGGGCCAACGTCCTGACTTTC.

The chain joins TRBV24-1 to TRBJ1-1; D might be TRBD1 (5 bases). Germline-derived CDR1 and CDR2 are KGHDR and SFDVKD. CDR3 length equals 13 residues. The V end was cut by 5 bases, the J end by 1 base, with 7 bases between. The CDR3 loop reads CATSVTGNTEAFF. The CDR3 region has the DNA TGTGCCACCAGTGTCACAGGGAACACTGAAGCTTTCTTT.

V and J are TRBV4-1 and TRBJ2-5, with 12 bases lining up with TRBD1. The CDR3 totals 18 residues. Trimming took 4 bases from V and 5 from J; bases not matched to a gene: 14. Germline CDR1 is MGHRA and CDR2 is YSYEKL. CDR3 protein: CASSLIYPGQGAGETQYF. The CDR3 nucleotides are TGCGCCAGCAGCCTTATATATCCGGGACAGGGGGCCGGGGAGACCCAGTACTTC.

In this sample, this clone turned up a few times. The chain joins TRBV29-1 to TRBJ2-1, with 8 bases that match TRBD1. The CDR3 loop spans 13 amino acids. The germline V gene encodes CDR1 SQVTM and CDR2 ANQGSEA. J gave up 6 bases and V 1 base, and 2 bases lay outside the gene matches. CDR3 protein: CSVEGQGSNEQFF. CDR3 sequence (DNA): TGCAGCGTTGAAGGACAGGGGTCCAATGAGCAGTTCTTC.

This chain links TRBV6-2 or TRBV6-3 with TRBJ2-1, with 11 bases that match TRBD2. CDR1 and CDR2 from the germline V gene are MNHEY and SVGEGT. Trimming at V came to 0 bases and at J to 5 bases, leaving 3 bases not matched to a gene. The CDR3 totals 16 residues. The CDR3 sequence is CASSYSTSGANNEQFF. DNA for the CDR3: TGTGCCAGCAGTTACTCGACTAGCGGGGCAAACAATGAGCAGTTCTTC.